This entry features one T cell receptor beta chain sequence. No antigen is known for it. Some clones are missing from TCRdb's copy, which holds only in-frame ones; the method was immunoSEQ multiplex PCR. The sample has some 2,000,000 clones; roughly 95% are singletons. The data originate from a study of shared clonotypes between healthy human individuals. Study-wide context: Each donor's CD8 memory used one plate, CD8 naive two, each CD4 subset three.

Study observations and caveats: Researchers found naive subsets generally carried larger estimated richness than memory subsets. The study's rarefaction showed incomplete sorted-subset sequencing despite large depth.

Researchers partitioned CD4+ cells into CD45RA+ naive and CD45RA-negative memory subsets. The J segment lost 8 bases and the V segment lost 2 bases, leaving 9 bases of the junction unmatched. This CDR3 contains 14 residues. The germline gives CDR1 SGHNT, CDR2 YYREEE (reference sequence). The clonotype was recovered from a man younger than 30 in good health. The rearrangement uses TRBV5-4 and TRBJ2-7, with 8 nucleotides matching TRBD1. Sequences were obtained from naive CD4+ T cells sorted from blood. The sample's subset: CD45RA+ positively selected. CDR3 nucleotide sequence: TGTGCCAGCAGCTTACCAGGGGGCACCGAAAAGCAGTACTTC. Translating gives CASSLPGGTEKQYF.